This T cell receptor (beta chain) was profiled in a study of shared T cell receptors in the human thymus. The protocol was immunoSEQ multiplex PCR, while the TCRdb copy is restricted to in-frame clones and leaves out a portion. The sample has hundreds of thousands of clones, more than 70% seen once; the top ten hold about 0.0094%. The V and J ends lost 1 base and 1 base respectively, with 10 bases between them. Germline lookup yields CDR1 MNHEY and CDR2 SMNVEV (reference sequence). The CDR3 is 15 amino acids. A further study also used this sample, focusing on human thymus T cells. Per that study: The source of the thymus tissue was resections taken during corrective heart surgery. Apparent bias marked the V and J gene usage of thymic and blood repertoires. Thymic repertoires from unrelated individuals overlapped highly, related research reported.

The source material was thymocytes. The clonotype comes from a boy under two years old with a congenital heart defect. The V call is TRBV27, the J call TRBJ1-1, with a possible D match to TRBD1 (6 bases). As DNA, the CDR3 is TGTGCCAGCAGTTTATTACCAGGGGCGAACACTGAAGCTTTCTTT. Translation gives CASSLLPGANTEAFF.